The TCR beta chain under discussion was sequenced for a study of shared clonotypes between healthy human individuals. Sequencing used immunoSEQ multiplex PCR; TCRdb keeps in-frame clones, though not all of them. The table shows 2 million to 2.5 million clones, with 93% occurring only once. The length of the CDR3 is 15 residues. The V end was cut by 2 bases, the J end by 3 bases, with 10 bases between. From germline, CDR1 is MDHEN and CDR2 SYDVKM. This TCR was recovered from a man between 18 and 35 years old in good health. Some clones in this sample may be carry-over from other donors' samples. The material sequenced was naive CD4+ T cells from PBMCs. Subset reported: CD45RA+ positively selected. J is TRBJ2-2 and V is TRBV28; perhaps TRBD2 as D (6 bases). CDR3 DNA sequence: TGTGCCAGCAGTTTAGCGGGGACTTACACCGGGGAGCTGTTTTTT. Encoded protein: CASSLAGTYTGELFF.